This TCR beta chain was captured by sequencing in a study of cytomegalovirus exposure and HLA in healthy donors. Study overall: An earlier analysis identified 120 million or so unique TCR beta sequences in about 179 million T cells. About 85 million unique TCR sequences came from HLA-typed donors in an early release.

Study observations and caveats: Previous analysis showed most TCR beta V segments were productive about 90% or about 30% of the time.

V gave up 7 bases and J gave up 4 bases, with 14 bases separating them. Germline loops: CDR1 SGHTA, CDR2 FQGNSA. There are 14 residues in the CDR3. Comments on this clone: The antigen remains unidentified.

Primers for the PCR totalled 60 Vbeta and 13 Jbeta. Repertoires were generated with immunoSEQ multiplex PCR, while TCRdb's copy carries only in-frame clones and drops some. The sample carries approximately 200,000 clones, about 79% recorded once. This receptor was obtained from a boy aged 2 to 10 in good health and CMV-seronegative. The sample consisted of PBMCs. The rearrangement links TRBV7-2 to TRBJ1-5; D not resolved. The CDR3 coding sequence is TGTGCCAGCACCCCTGGGGAGAGAAATCAGCCCCAGCATTTT. Its translation: CASTPGERNQPQHF.